Each of the 3 T cell receptor beta chains below was sequenced from the same sample in a study of T-cell reconstitution after alpha-beta-depleted transplantation in children. Library preparation (for TCRbeta) was performed with unique molecular identifiers. TCRdb ran MiXCR on the PCR reads and lists one entry per CDR3 protein. The repertoire holds about 130,000 distinct CDR3 sequences, 9.5% to 10% seen once, with 24% in the top ten. The sample consisted of PBMCs, mostly from graft donor cells, taken 180 days after TCRalphabeta/CD19-depleted stem cell transplant. Receptors originate from a girl under three years old who had a stem cell transplant for combined immunodeficiency, so the T cells may come from the graft donor.

This clonotype was seen many times. The rearrangement joins TRBV20-1 to TRBJ2-5; possibly TRBD1 for D (5 bases). Germline CDR1 and CDR2: DFQATT and SNEGSKA (reference sequence). The ends were cut back, 4 bases at V and 1 base at J, with 7 bases in the middle. There are 12 residues in the CDR3. This CDR3 is CSATTAQETQYF. The CDR3 DNA reads as TGCAGTGCTACGACAGCCCAAGAGACCCAGTACTTC.

This clonotype occurred a few times. V usage is TRBV2 and J usage is TRBJ2-3; D call uncertain. Trimming stripped 2 bases from V and 2 bases from J, with 5 bases between. The CDR3 has 13 residues. Per germline, CDR1 SNHLY and CDR2 FYNNEI. CDR3 coding DNA: TGTGCCAGCAGTGAACTTTACACAGATACGCAGTATTTT. This sequence encodes CASSELYTDTQYF.

This sequence joins TRBV11-2 and TRBJ2-5; 9 bases line up with TRBD2. Germline CDR1 and CDR2: SGHAT and FQNNGV. The J segment lost 5 bases and the V segment lost 1 base, leaving 5 bases of the junction unmatched. This CDR3 region has 15 residues. The CDR3 is CASSLASGGWETQYF. In DNA form, the CDR3 reads TGTGCCAGCAGCTTAGCGAGCGGGGGGTGGGAGACCCAGTACTTC.